This T cell receptor beta chain was recorded in a study of blood T cell repertoires in COVID-19. Study processing details: The authors estimated nucleated cell counts from reference gene primer amplification. Sequenced by immunoSEQ multiplex PCR; TCRdb stores in-frame clones only, minus some. The V and J calls and clone size come from that table; D and trimming were worked out from the DNA. The data show 250,000 to 300,000 clones, 88% seen once. After removal of 7 bases from V and 0 bases from J, the junction contained 3 bases not matched to a gene. Germline V CDR1 and CDR2: SNHLY, FYNNEI. The length of the CDR3 is 14 residues.

Sequences were obtained from peripheral blood. The chain employs TRBV2 and TRBJ2-1; 7 positions match TRBD1. This TCR came from a woman aged 25 to 39 with acute or convalescent COVID-19. The CDR3 sequence: CASTWDSSYNEQFF. The CDR3 DNA reads as TGTGCCAGCACTTGGGACAGCTCCTACAATGAGCAGTTCTTC.